This record looks at one T cell receptor beta chain sequence and its context. The sample comes from a study of blood T cell repertoires in COVID-19. Looking at the study overall: COVID-19 samples collected from the United States, Italy and Spain covered acute and convalescent phases. In each case, the material was cDNA or gDNA derived from T cells, B-cell-depleted T cells, or PBMCs.

From germline, CDR1 is MNHEY and CDR2 SVGAGI. This CDR3 contains 14 residues. V dropped 7 bases and J dropped 2; count of bases not matched to a gene: 5. Authors' processing steps: Estimation of nucleated cell counts was performed using reference gene primer amplification. Repertoires were generated with immunoSEQ multiplex PCR, while TCRdb's copy carries only in-frame clones and drops some. For V, J and clone size, that table is used; D and trimming come from the DNA. The table records over 90,000 clones, 81% of them present only once. V is TRBV6-5 and J is TRBJ1-5, with 7 bases that match TRBD1. Material: peripheral blood. The source is an older man with active or convalescent COVID-19. The CDR3 bases are TGTGCCAGCAACTCAGGGGGTGGCAATCAGCCCCAGCATTTT. This sequence encodes CASNSGGGNQPQHF.